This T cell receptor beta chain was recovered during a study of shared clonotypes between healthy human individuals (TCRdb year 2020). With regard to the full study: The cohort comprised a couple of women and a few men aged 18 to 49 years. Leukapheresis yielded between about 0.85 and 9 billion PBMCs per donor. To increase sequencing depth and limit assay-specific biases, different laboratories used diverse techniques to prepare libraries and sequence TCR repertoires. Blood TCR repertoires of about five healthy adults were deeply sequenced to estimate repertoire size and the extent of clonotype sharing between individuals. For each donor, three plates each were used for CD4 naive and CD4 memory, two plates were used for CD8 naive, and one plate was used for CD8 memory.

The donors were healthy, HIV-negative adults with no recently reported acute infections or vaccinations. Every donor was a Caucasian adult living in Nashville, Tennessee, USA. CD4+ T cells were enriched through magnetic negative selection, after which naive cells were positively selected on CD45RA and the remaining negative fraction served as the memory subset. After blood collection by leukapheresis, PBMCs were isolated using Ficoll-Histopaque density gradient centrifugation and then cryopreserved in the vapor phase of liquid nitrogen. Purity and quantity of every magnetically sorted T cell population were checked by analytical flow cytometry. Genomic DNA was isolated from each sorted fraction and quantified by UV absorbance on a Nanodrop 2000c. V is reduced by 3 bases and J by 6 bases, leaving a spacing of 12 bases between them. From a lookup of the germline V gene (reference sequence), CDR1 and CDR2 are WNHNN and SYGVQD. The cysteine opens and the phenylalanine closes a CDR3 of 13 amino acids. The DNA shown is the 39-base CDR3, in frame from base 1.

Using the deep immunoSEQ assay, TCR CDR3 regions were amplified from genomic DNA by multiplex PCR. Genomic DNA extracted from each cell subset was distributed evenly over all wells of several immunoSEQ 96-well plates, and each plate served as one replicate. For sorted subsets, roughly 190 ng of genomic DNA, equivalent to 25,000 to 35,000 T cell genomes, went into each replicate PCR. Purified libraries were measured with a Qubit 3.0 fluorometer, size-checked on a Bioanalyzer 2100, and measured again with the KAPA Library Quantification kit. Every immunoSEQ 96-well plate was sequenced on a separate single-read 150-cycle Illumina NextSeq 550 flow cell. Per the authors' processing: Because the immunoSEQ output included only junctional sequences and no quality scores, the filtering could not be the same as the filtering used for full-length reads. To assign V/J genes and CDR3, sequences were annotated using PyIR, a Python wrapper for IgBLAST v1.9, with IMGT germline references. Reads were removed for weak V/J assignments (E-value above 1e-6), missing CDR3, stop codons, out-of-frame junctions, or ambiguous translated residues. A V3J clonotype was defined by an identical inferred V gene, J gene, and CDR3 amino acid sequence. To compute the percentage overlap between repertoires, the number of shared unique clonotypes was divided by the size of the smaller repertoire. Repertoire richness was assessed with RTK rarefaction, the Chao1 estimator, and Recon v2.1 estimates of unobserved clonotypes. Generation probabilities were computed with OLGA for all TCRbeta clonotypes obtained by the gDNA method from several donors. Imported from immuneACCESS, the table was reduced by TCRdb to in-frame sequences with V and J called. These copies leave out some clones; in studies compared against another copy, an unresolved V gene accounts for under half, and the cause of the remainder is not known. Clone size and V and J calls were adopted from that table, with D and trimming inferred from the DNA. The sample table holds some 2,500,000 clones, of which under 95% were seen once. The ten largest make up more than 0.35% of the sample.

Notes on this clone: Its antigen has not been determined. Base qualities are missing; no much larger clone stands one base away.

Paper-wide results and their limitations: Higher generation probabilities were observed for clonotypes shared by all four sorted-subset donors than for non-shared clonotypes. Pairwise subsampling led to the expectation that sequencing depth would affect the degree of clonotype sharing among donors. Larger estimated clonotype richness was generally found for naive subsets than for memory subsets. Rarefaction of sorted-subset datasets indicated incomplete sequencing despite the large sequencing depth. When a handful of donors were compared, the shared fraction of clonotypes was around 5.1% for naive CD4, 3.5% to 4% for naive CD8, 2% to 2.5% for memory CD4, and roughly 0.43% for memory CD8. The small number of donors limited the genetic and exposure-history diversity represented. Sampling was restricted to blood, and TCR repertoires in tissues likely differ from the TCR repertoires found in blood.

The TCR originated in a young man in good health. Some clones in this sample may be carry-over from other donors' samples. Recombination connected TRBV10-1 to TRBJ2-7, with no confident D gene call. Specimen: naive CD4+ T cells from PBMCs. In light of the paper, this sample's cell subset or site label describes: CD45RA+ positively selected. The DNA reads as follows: TGCGCCAGCAGTGAAACGGCTTCGTCCGAGCAGTACTTC. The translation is CASSETASSEQYF.